This T cell receptor beta chain was documented in a study of T cell responses to AZD1222 COVID-19 vaccine. V trimming: 0 bases; J trimming: 0 bases; junction bases outside the gene matches: 4. The CDR3 is 18 amino acids. CDR1 MGHRA and CDR2 YSYEKL come from the germline V gene. As regards this clone: Its cognate antigen is unknown.

Notes on the study in general: Just a handful of AZD1222 recipients tested seropositive at baseline. Spike-wide coverage was observed for vaccine-associated CD4 TCRs, with dominant responses at 160-218 and 743-854. Repertoire samples came only from after the peak T cell response. Donor demographics were predominantly white British with a female majority; clonal diversity may be underestimated.

Libraries were prepared by immunoSEQ multiplex PCR; TCRdb keeps only in-frame clonotypes and omits some of them. The table records 150,000 to 200,000 clones, under 95% of them present only once. This sequence was found in an adult in good health. The sequencing used peripheral blood, collected on day 0 of AZD1222 vaccination. The rearrangement links TRBV4-1 to TRBJ2-3; 12 bases map to TRBD2. The CDR3 nucleotides read TGCGCCAGCAGCCAAGACAGGACTAGCGGGGCTAGCACAGATACGCAGTATTTT. Its protein is CASSQDRTSGASTDTQYF.